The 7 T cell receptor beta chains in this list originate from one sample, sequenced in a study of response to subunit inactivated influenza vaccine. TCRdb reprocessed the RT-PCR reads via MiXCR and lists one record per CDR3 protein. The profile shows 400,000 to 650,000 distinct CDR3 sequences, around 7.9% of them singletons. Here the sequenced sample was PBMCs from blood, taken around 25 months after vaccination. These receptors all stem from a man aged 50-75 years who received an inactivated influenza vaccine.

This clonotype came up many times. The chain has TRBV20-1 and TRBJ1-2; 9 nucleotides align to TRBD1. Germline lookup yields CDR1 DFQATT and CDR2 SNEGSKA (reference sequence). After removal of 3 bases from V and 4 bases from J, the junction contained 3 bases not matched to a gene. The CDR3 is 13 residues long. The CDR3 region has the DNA TGCAGTGCTAGGGACAGGGGAACCTATGGCTACACCTTC. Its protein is CSARDRGTYGYTF.

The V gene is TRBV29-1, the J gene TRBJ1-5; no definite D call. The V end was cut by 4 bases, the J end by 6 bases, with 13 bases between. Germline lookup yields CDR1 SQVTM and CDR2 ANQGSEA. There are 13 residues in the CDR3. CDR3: CSVGVEVGQPQHF. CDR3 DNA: TGCAGCGTTGGGGTGGAGGTGGGTCAGCCCCAGCATTTT.

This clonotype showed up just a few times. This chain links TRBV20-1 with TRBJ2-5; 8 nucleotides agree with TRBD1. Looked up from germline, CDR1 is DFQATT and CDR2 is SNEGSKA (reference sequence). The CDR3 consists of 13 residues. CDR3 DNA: TGCACCAGTTCCGGAACAGGGGGAGAGACCCAGTACTTC. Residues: CTSSGTGGETQYF.

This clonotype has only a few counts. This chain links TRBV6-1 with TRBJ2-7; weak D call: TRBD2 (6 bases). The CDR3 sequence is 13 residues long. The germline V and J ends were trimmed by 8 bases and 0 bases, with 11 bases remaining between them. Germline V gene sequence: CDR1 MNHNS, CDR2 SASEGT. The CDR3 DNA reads TGTGCCAGCGAAACGGGGGACTCCTACGAGCAGTACTTC. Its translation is CASETGDSYEQYF.

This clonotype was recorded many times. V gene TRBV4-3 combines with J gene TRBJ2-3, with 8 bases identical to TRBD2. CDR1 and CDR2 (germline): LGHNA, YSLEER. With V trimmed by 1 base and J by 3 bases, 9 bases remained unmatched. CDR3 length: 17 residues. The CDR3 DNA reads TGCGCCAGCAGCCAAGGAACCGGGATAGCGGGGACAGATACGCAGTATTTT. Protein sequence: CASSQGTGIAGTDTQYF.

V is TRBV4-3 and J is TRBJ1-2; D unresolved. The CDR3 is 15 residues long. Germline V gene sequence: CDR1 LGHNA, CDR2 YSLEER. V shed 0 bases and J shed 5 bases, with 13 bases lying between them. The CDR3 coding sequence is TGCGCCAGCAGCCAAGAATCCGAGGGTCTTTATGGCTACACCTTC. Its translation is CASSQESEGLYGYTF.

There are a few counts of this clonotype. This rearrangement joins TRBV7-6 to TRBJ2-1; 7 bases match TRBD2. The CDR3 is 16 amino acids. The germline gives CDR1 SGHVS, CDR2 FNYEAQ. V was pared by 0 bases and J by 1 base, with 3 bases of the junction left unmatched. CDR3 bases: TGTGCCAGCAGCTTAGCCGGGACTATATCCTACAATGAGCAGTTCTTC. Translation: CASSLAGTISYNEQFF.